This TCR beta chain comes out of a study of PD-1 and CTLA-4 blockade in melanoma. Trimming took 2 bases from V and 3 from J, leaving 14 bases between them. The CDR3 has 14 residues. Germline V gene sequence: CDR1 GTSNPN, CDR2 SVGIG (reference sequence). The assay was immunoSEQ multiplex PCR, and TCRdb's table has in-frame clones only and misses some. The sample includes some 29,000 clones, approximately 91% seen only once; the top ten take 8% to 9.5%. The V and J genes are TRBV30 and TRBJ2-7; D is unclear. The starting material was CD8+ T cells from peripheral blood, obtained before anti-PD-1 treatment. The clonotype comes from a human donor with melanoma. CDR3 DNA: TGTGCCTGGAGTACTTTTGAGTGGGGCTACGAGCAGTACTTC. Translation: CAWSTFEWGYEQYF.